This T cell receptor (beta chain) was recorded in a study of T cell responses to AZD1222 COVID-19 vaccine. Data came from immunoSEQ multiplex PCR; TCRdb stores just in-frame clones and leaves some out. The data show some 110,000 clones, 88% seen once. V lost 6 bases and J lost 0, with 8 bases in between. This CDR3 comprises 14 residues. Germline loops: CDR1 KGHDR, CDR2 SFDVKD. Sequences were derived from peripheral blood, sampled on day 0 of AZD1222 vaccination. The receptor comes from an adult in good health. The chain combines TRBV24-1 with TRBJ1-5; D is unclear. The DNA for the CDR3 is TGTGCCACCAGTACGGGTGGTAGCAATCAGCCCCAGCATTTT. Amino acid sequence: CATSTGGSNQPQHF.